This T cell receptor (beta chain) was sequenced in a study of blood T cell repertoires in COVID-19. Using immunoSEQ multiplex PCR, the repertoire was profiled, and TCRdb retains in-frame clones only, with some absent. Among about 140,000 clones listed, about 72% were seen once. V gave up 3 bases and J gave up 2 bases, with 8 bases separating them. Germline CDR1 and CDR2: LNHDA and SQIVND (reference sequence). CDR3 length equals 15 residues. The sequenced sample consisted of peripheral blood. The sequence was obtained from a man aged 55 to 69 who had recovered from COVID-19. The chain uses TRBV19 and TRBJ2-6; D is possibly TRBD1 (5 bases). The CDR3 here is CASSISTAGANVLTF. The CDR3 DNA sequence: TGTGCCAGTAGTATTTCGACAGCTGGGGCCAACGTCCTGACTTTC.